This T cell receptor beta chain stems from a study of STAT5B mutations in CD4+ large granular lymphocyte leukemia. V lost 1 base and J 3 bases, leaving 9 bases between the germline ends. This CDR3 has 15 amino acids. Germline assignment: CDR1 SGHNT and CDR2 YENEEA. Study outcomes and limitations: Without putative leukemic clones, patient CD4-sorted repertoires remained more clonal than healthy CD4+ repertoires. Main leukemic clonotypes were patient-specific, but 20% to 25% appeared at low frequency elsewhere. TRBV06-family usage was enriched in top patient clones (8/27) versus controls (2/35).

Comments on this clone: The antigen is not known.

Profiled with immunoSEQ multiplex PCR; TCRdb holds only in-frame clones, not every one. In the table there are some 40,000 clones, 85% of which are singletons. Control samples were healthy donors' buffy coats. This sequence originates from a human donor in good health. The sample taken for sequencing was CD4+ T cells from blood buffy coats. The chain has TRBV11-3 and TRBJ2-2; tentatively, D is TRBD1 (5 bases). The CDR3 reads CASSLGLGDTGELFF. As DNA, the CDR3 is TGTGCCAGCAGCTTAGGGTTAGGGGACACCGGGGAGCTGTTTTTT.